The 10 T cell receptor beta chains below come from one sample, sequenced in a study of T cells of healthy individuals. MiXCR, applied by TCRdb to the 5' RACE reads, yields one record per CDR3 protein. Among tens of thousands of distinct CDR3 sequences listed, about 5.5% were seen once. Every receptor here comes from a female donor in good health.

V gene TRBV27 combines with J gene TRBJ2-7, with a weak D call TRBD1 (6 bases). The CDR3 totals 15 residues. Germline lookup yields CDR1 MNHEY and CDR2 SMNVEV (reference sequence). Trimming pared 0 bases from V and 2 bases from J, leaving 11 bases between. The CDR3 DNA is TGTGCCAGCAGTTTATCGGCTAGGGGGACCTACGAGCAGTACTTC. Translation gives CASSLSARGTYEQYF.

A note on this clonotype: A much larger clone lies a single base off, so this may be a read error. V is TRBV24-1 and J is TRBJ2-3; D might be TRBD1 or TRBD2, each matching 5 bases. The CDR3 sequence is 15 residues long. Germline CDR1 KGHDR, CDR2 SFDVKD. CDR3 sequence: CATGDAGTRTDTQYF. The CDR3 nucleotides read TGTGCCACCGGTGACGCCGGGACCCGTACAGATACGCAGTATTTT.

Only a few counts were recorded for this clonotype. The chain recombines TRBV5-1 with TRBJ1-6; D gene unclear. V lost 4 bases and J lost 10, with 9 bases in between. CDR3 length: 12 amino acids. The germline gives CDR1 SGHRS, CDR2 YFSETQ. CDR3 region: CASSGEGSPLHF. DNA of the CDR3: TGCGCCAGCAGCGGCGAAGGCTCACCCCTCCACTTT.

Only a few counts were recorded for this clonotype. The chain is built from TRBV29-1 and TRBJ2-1, with D possibly matching TRBD1 (6 bases). CDR1 and CDR2 (germline): SQVTM, ANQGSEA. The CDR3 spans 14 residues. Between the trimmed V and J ends, which lost 4 bases and 0 bases, there was a span of 10 bases. This CDR3 is CSVVGTSSYNEQFF. The CDR3 region has the DNA TGCAGCGTTGTTGGGACAAGCTCCTACAATGAGCAGTTCTTC.

This clonotype was observed at least ten times. The chain is built from TRBV4-2 and TRBJ2-2; TRBD2 agrees at 9 bases. The CDR3 covers 16 residues. Losses at the gene ends were 3 bases for V and 3 bases for J; bases not matched to a gene: 5. Germline CDR1 is LGHNA and CDR2 is YNFKEQ. This chain's CDR3 is CASSHGGGRDTGELFF. The CDR3 DNA sequence: TGTGCCAGCAGCCACGGTGGCGGGAGGGACACCGGGGAGCTGTTTTTT.

The rearrangement joins TRBV7-2 to TRBJ2-1, with D possibly being TRBD2 (5 bases). The CDR3 sequence is 15 residues long. Germline V gives CDR1 SGHTA, CDR2 FQGNSA. Between the trimmed V and J ends, which lost 2 bases and 7 bases, there was a span of 15 bases. CDR3 protein: CASSLTSSLWNEQFF. CDR3 DNA: TGTGCCAGCAGCTTAACTAGTAGCCTGTGGAATGAGCAGTTCTTC.

This clonotype was recorded at least ten times. The chain recombines TRBV4-3 with TRBJ2-7, with unresolved D. Germline V gene sequence: CDR1 LGHNA, CDR2 YSLEER. With 0 bases removed from V and 2 bases from J, the gap between germline ends came to 8 bases. The CDR3 contains 14 residues. The CDR3 protein is CASSQDRDAYEQYF. The CDR3, as DNA: TGCGCCAGCAGCCAAGATAGGGATGCCTACGAGCAGTACTTC.

This clonotype was detected a few times. The chain carries TRBV12-3 or TRBV12-4 and TRBJ2-1; 8 bases align to TRBD2. CDR3 length: 16 amino acids. Trimming at V came to 3 bases and at J to 0 bases, leaving 4 bases not matched to a gene. The CDR3 DNA reads TGTGCCAGCAGTTTGGGCAGCGGGAGCTCCTACAATGAGCAGTTCTTC. It is translated as CASSLGSGSSYNEQFF.

In this sample, this clonotype turned up many times. The CDR3 coding sequence is TGCGCCAGCAGCTTAGGCGCCGCAGGGGGCCCCTACAATGAGCAGTTCTTC. It yields the protein CASSLGAAGGPYNEQFF. The gene calls are TRBV5-1 and TRBJ2-1, with TRBD1 identical over 8 bases. The CDR3 spans 17 residues. CDR1 is SGHRS and CDR2 is YFSETQ in the germline V gene. Germline trimming cut 2 bases from V and 2 bases from J; bases unmatched to any gene: 9. Together with reference TRBV5-1 and TRBJ2-1, the CDR3 gives the full variable domain: KAGVTQTPRYLIKTRGQQVTLSCSPISGHRSVSWYQQTPGQGLQFLFEYFSETQRNKGNFPGRFSGRQFSNSRSEMNVSTLELGDSALYLCASSLGAAGGPYNEQFFGPGTRLTVL.

About this clonotype itself: Relative to the germline gene, one junction end is altered; a read error may explain this. V usage is TRBV28 and J usage is TRBJ1-4; possibly TRBD1 for D (5 bases). Germline V gives CDR1 MDHEN, CDR2 SYDVKM. CDR3 length: 14 residues. CDR3 in amino acids: CTSSPGQFNEKLFF. The CDR3 nucleotides read TGTACCAGCAGTCCCGGACAATTTAATGAAAAACTGTTTTTT. The full variable domain, its missing parts supplied by reference TRBV28 and TRBJ1-4, is DVKVTQSSRYLVKRTGEKVFLECVQDMDHENMFWYRQDPGLGLRLIYFSYDVKMKEKGDIPEGYSVSREKKERFSLILESASTNQTSMYLCTSSPGQFNEKLFFGSGTQLSVL.